The 13 T cell receptor beta chains below were found in one sample sequenced in a study of shared clonotypes between healthy human individuals. Data came from immunoSEQ multiplex PCR; TCRdb stores just in-frame clones and leaves some out. The data hold approximately 2.3 million clones, with more than 80% observed a single time. The sample comprised naive CD4+ T cells from PBMCs. Subset indicated: CD45RA+ positively selected. Every receptor here comes from a young man in good health. Some clones in this sample may be carry-over from other donors' samples.

J is TRBJ2-1 and V is TRBV5-4, with 9 bases identical to TRBD2. From germline, CDR1 is SGHNT and CDR2 YYREEE (reference sequence). The V segment lost 4 bases and the J segment 3 bases; nucleotides outside the gene matches: 8. The length of the CDR3 is 16 residues. CDR3 DNA sequence: TGTGCCAGCAGCACCATGACTAGCGGACTCTACAATGAGCAGTTCTTC. It codes for CASSTMTSGLYNEQFF.

V gene TRBV21-1 combines with J gene TRBJ2-7; the DNA was not used to check the table's D call, TRBD2. TRBV21-1 is marked as a pseudogene. This CDR3 contains 16 residues. In DNA, the CDR3 is TGTGCCAGCAGCAAAGGTCGGGAGCGGGGTTCCTACGAGCAGTACTTC. It specifies CASSKGRERGSYEQYF.

The genes are TRBV19 and TRBJ1-1; D might be TRBD1 (5 bases). Trimming cost V 6 bases and J 7 bases, with 9 bases left between them. The V gene's germline CDR1 is LNHDA and CDR2 SQIVND (reference sequence). The CDR3 extends over 11 amino acids. The CDR3 here is CASRTAGEAFF. CDR3 sequence (DNA): TGTGCCAGTAGGACAGCGGGTGAAGCTTTCTTT.

The J gene is TRBJ2-3, the V gene TRBV6-6; D not certain. Germline V gene sequence: CDR1 MNHNY, CDR2 SVGAGI (reference sequence). V gave up 6 bases and J gave up 0 bases, with 13 bases separating them. The CDR3 spans 15 residues. The CDR3 spells CASRESRLSTDTQYF. For the CDR3, the DNA is TGTGCCAGCAGGGAAAGTCGACTTAGCACAGATACGCAGTATTTT.

V gene TRBV25-1 combines with J gene TRBJ2-2; the D call may be TRBD1 or TRBD2 (7 bases each). The V and J ends lost 1 base and 4 bases respectively, with 10 bases between them. This CDR3 region has 15 residues. CDR1 MGHDK and CDR2 SYGVNS come from the germline V gene. The CDR3 DNA sequence: TGTGCCAGCAGTGAATTCAGGGGGGGCACCGGGGAGCTGTTTTTT. Its translation is CASSEFRGGTGELFF.

The V gene is TRBV7-7, the J gene TRBJ2-2; 8 nucleotides agree with TRBD2. J lost 7 bases, V lost 0 bases, and 1 base had no gene match. CDR3 size: 14 residues. Germline V gene lookup returns CDR1 SSHAT and CDR2 FNYEAQ (reference sequence). The CDR3 DNA reads TGTGCCAGCAGCTTAGCCGGGGGGGTCGGGGAGCTGTTTTTT. Its protein product is CASSLAGGVGELFF.

The rearrangement uses TRBV4-3 and TRBJ1-4, with 9 bases fitting TRBD1. The length of the CDR3 is 14 residues. V was pared by 6 bases and J by 8 bases, with 7 bases of the junction left unmatched. Looked up from germline, CDR1 is LGHNA and CDR2 is YSLEER. Here the CDR3 DNA reads TGCGCCAGCAGTAGGACAGGGGTAGGGGAAAAACTGTTTTTT. Its translation: CASSRTGVGEKLFF.

The V and J genes are TRBV28 and TRBJ1-2, with D possibly TRBD1 on 5 matching bases. Trimming pared 8 bases from V and 5 bases from J, leaving 12 bases between. Germline CDR1 MDHEN, CDR2 SYDVKM. CDR3 length equals 12 residues. The CDR3 reads CASVDSPYGYTF. CDR3 bases: TGTGCCAGCGTTGACAGTCCGTATGGCTACACCTTC.

The rearrangement joins TRBV28 to TRBJ1-3; 9 bases fit TRBD1. The germline V gene encodes CDR1 MDHEN and CDR2 SYDVKM. There are 17 residues in the CDR3. The V and J ends lost 5 bases and 3 bases, in that order; junction bases with no gene match: 11. The CDR3 DNA reads as TGTGCCAGCAGTCGGACAGGGGACTTTTCTCTTGGAAACACCATATATTTT. Translating gives CASSRTGDFSLGNTIYF.

The table lists this clone with a count of one. Different DNA sequences within this sample yield the same CDR3. The chain combines TRBV7-2 with TRBJ1-1; D is undetermined. Trimming pared 1 base from V and 2 bases from J, leaving 5 bases between. Germline V gene sequence: CDR1 SGHTA, CDR2 FQGNSA. The CDR3 contains 13 residues. The chain's CDR3 is CASSLDANTEAFF. For the CDR3, the DNA is TGTGCCAGCAGCTTAGACGCTAACACTGAAGCTTTCTTT.

The chain has TRBV6-5 and TRBJ2-7, with 10 bases identical to TRBD2. Germline V CDR1 and CDR2: MNHEY, SVGAGI. CDR3 length equals 15 residues. V lost 6 bases and J lost 4; bases outside the gene matches: 9. The CDR3 protein is CASRRQREGTYEQYF. As DNA, the CDR3 is TGTGCCAGCAGACGACAGCGGGAGGGCACATACGAGCAGTACTTC.

The CDR3 DNA reads as TGTGCCAGCTCACCACCGAGCTCAGAGGAAGCTTTCTTT. It yields the protein CASSPPSSEEAFF. The gene calls are TRBV18 and TRBJ1-1; no clear D. CDR1 and CDR2 from the germline V gene are KGHSH and LQKENI. There are 13 residues in the CDR3. Trimming pared 0 bases from V and 8 bases from J, leaving 10 bases between.

This chain's CDR3 is CASSLNRLGAAYNEQFF. The CDR3 DNA reads TGTGCCAGCAGCTTAAACAGACTAGGGGCCGCCTACAATGAGCAGTTCTTC. The V and J genes are TRBV7-9 and TRBJ2-1; weak D call: TRBD2 (6 bases). Germline lookup yields CDR1 SEHNR and CDR2 FQNEAQ (reference sequence). The CDR3 consists of 17 residues. V was trimmed by 2 bases and J by 2 bases, leaving 16 bases between them. The variable domain in full, completed from reference TRBV7-9 and TRBJ2-1, reads DTGVSQNPRHKITKRGQNVTFRCDPISEHNRLYWYRQTLGQGPEFLTYFQNEAQLEKSRLLSDRFSAERPKGSFSTLEIQRTEQGDSAMYLCASSLNRLGAAYNEQFFGPGTRLTVL.